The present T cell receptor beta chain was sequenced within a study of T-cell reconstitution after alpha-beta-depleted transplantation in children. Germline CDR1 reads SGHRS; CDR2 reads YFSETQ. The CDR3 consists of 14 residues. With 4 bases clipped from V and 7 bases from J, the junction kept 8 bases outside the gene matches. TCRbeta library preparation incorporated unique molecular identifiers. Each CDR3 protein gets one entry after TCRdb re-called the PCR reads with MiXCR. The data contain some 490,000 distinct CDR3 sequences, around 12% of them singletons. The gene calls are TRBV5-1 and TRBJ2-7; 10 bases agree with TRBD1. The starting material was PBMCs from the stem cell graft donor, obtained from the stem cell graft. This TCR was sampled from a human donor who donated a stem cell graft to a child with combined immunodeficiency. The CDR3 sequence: CASSRGTGEVEQYF. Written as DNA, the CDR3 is TGCGCCAGCAGCAGGGGGACAGGGGAAGTTGAGCAGTACTTC.